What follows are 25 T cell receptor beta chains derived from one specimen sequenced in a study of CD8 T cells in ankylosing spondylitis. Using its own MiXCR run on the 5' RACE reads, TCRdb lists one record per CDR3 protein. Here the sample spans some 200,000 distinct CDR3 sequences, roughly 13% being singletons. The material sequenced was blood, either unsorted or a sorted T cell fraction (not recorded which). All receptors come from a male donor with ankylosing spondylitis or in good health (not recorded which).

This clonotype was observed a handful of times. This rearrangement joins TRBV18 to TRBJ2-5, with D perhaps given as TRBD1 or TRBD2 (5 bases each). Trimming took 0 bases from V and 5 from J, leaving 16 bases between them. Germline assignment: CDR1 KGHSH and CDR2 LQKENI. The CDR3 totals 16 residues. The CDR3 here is CASSPPGRGLPETQYF. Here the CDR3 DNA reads TGTGCCAGCTCACCACCGGGACGGGGCTTACCGGAGACCCAGTACTTC.

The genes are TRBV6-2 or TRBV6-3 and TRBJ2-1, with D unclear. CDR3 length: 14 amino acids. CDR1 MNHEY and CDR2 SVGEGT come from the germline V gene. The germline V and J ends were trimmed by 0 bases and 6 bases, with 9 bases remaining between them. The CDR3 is CASSYSIGFNEQFF. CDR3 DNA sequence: TGTGCCAGCAGTTACTCGATCGGGTTCAATGAGCAGTTCTTC.

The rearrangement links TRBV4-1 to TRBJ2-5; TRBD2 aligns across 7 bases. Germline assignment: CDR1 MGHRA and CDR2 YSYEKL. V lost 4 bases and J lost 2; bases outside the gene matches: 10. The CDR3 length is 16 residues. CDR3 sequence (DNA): TGCGCCAGCAGCCCCTGGCATTCGGGAGGTCAAGAGACCCAGTACTTC. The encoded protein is CASSPWHSGGQETQYF.

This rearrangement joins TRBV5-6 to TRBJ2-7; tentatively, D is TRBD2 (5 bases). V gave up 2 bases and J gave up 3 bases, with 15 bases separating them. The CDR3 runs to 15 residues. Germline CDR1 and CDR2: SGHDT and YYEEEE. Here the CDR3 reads CASSFVDFDGYEQYF. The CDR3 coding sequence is TGTGCCAGCAGCTTTGTGGACTTCGACGGCTACGAGCAGTACTTC.

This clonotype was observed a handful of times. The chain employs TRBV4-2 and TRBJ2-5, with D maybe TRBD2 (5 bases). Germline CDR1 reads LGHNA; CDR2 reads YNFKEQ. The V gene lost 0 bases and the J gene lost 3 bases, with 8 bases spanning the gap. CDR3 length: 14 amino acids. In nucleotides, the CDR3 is TGTGCCAGCAGCCAAGAGTATAGCGAAGAGACCCAGTACTTC. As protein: CASSQEYSEETQYF.

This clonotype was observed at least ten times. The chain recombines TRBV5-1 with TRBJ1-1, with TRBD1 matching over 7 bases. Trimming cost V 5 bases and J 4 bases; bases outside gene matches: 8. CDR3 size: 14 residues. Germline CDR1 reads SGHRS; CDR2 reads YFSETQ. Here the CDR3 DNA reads TGCGCCAGCAGAGAGGGGGCAGGGGTCACTGAAGCTTTCTTT. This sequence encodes CASREGAGVTEAFF.

The CDR3: CASSQDRIRTGTYSSYTF. For the CDR3, the DNA is TGCGCCAGCAGCCAAGATAGGATAAGGACAGGGACTTATAGTAGCTACACCTTC. This sequence joins TRBV4-1 and TRBJ1-2; 8 nucleotides agree with TRBD1. Germline V gene sequence: CDR1 MGHRA, CDR2 YSYEKL. V lost 0 bases, J lost 9 bases, and 18 bases stayed unmatched. This CDR3 region has 18 residues.

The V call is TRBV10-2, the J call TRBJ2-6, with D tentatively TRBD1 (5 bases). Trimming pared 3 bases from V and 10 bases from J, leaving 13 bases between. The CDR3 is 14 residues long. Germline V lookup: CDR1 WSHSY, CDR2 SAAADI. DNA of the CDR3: TGCGCCAGCAGTGAAAGGGGAATTGGGAACGTCCTGACTTTC. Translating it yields CASSERGIGNVLTF.

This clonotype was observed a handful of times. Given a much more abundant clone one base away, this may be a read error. For the CDR3, the DNA is TGTGCCAGCAGCTTTTGGTCCTACGAGCAGTACTTC. Encoded protein: CASSFWSYEQYF. The rearrangement links TRBV5-6 to TRBJ2-7, with D unclear. This CDR3 has 12 residues. Between the trimmed V and J ends, which lost 2 bases and 1 base, there was a span of 4 bases. Germline loops: CDR1 SGHDT, CDR2 YYEEEE.

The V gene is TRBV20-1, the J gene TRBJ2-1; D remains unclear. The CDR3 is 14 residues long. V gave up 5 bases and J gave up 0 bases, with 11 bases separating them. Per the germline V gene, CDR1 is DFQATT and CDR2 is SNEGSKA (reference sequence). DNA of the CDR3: TGCAGTGCTCAAGACGGAAGCTCCTACAATGAGCAGTTCTTC. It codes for CSAQDGSSYNEQFF.

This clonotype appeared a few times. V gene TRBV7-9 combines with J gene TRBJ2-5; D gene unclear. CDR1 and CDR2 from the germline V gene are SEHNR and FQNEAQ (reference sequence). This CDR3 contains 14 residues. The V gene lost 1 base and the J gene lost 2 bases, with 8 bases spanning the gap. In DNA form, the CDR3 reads TGTGCCAGCAGCTTAGAGGCGGAACAAGAGACCCAGTACTTC. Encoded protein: CASSLEAEQETQYF.

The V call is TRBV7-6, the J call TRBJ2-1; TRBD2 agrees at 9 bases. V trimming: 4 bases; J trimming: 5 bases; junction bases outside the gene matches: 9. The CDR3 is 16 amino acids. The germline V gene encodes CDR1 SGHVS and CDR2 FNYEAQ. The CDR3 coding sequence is TGTGCCAGCAGCTCCCGAGCGGGGGGTGTCCACAATGAGCAGTTCTTC. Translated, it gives CASSSRAGGVHNEQFF. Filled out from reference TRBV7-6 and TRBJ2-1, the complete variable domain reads GAGVSQSPRYKVTKRGQDVALRCDPISGHVSLYWYRQALGQGPEFLTYFNYEAQQDKSGLPNDRFSAERPEGSISTLTIQRTEQRDSAMYRCASSSRAGGVHNEQFFGPGTRLTVL.

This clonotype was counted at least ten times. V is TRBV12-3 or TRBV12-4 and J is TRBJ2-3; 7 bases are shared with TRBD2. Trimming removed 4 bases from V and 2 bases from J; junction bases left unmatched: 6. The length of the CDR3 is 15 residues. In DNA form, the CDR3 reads TGTGCCAGCAGTTGGTTAGCGGGCCCCACAGATACGCAGTATTTT. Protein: CASSWLAGPTDTQYF.

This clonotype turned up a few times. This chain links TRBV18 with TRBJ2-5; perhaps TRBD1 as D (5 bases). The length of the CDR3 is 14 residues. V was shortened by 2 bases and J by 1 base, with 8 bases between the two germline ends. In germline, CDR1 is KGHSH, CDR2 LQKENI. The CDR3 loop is CASSPTGTQETQYF. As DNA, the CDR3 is TGTGCCAGCTCACCAACAGGAACCCAAGAGACCCAGTACTTC.

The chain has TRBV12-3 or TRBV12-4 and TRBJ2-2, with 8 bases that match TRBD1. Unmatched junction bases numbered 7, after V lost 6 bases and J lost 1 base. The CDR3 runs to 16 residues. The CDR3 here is CASRRDRLKNTGELFF. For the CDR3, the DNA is TGTGCCAGCAGACGGGACAGGCTTAAGAACACCGGGGAGCTGTTTTTT.

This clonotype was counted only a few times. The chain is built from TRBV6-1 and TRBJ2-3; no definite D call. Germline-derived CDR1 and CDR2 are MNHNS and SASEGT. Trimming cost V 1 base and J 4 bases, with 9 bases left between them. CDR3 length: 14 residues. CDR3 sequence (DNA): TGTGCCAGCAGTGAAGTGTACGGCCCAGATACGCAGTATTTT. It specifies CASSEVYGPDTQYF.

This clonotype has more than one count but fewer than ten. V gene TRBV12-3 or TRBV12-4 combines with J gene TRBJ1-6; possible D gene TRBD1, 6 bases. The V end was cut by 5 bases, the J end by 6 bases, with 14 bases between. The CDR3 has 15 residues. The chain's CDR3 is CASSLQGFGNSPLHF. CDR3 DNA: TGTGCCAGCAGTCTACAGGGTTTCGGTAATTCACCCCTCCACTTT.

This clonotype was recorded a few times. For the CDR3, the DNA is TGTGCCAGCAGCTTAGGTTATGCGGAGGATGAAGCTTTCTTT. This sequence encodes CASSLGYAEDEAFF. This rearrangement joins TRBV7-8 to TRBJ1-1; D call uncertain. Trimming cost V 1 base and J 7 bases, with 13 bases left between them. The CDR3 runs to 14 residues. CDR1 is SGHVS, CDR2 FQNEAQ, per germline.

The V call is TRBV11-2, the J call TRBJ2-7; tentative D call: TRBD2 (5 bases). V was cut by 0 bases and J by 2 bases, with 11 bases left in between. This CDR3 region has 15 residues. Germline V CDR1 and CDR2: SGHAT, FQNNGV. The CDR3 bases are TGTGCCAGCAGCTTAGACGGCGGGCTAGCCTACGAGCAGTACTTC. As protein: CASSLDGGLAYEQYF.

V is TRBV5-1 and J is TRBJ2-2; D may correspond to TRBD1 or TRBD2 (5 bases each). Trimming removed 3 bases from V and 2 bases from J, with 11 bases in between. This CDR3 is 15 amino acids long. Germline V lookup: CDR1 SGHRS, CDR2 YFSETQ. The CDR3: CASSSRDLNTGELFF. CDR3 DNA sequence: TGCGCCAGCAGCTCACGGGACCTAAACACCGGGGAGCTGTTTTTT.

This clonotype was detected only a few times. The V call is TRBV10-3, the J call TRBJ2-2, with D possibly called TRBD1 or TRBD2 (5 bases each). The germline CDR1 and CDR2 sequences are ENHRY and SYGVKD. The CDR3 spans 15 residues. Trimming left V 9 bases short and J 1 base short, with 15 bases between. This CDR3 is CAIYSGTLNTGELFF. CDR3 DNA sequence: TGTGCCATATATTCCGGGACCCTGAACACCGGGGAGCTGTTTTTT.

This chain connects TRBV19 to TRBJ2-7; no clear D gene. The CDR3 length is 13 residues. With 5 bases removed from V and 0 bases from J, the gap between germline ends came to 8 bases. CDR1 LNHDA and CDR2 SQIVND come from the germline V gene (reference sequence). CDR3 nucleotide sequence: TGTGCCAGTAGTGCAGAAAGCTCCTACGAGCAGTACTTC. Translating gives CASSAESSYEQYF.

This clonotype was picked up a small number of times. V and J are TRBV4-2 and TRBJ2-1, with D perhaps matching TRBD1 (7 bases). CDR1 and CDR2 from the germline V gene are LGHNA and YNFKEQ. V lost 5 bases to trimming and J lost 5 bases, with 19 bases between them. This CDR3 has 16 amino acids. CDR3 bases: TGTGCCAGCAGCGAAGGAGGAGGGGGCCTCGACAATGAGCAGTTCTTC. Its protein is CASSEGGGGLDNEQFF.

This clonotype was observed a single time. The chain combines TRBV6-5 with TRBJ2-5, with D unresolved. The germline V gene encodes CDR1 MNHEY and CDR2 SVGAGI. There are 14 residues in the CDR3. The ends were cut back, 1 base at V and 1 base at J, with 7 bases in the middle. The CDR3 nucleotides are TGTGCCAGCAGTTACTTAGGCACCCAAGAGACCCAGTACTTC. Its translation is CASSYLGTQETQYF.

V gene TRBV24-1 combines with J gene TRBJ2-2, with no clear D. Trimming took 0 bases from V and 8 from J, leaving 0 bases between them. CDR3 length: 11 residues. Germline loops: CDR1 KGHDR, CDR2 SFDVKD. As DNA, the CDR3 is TGTGCCACCAGTGATTTGGGGGAGCTGTTTTTT. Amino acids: CATSDLGELFF.